One and the same sample provided the 17 T cell receptor beta chains below, sequenced in a study of T cell changes during pregnancy in multiple sclerosis. Sequencing used immunoSEQ multiplex PCR; TCRdb keeps in-frame clones, though not all of them. The sample includes some 100,000 clones, 85% to 95% of them seen just once. The input for sequencing was peripheral blood, taken in the second trimester of pregnancy. These receptors all stem from a female donor with multiple sclerosis, enrolled in a pregnancy study.

The chain employs TRBV18 and TRBJ2-7; possibly TRBD1 for D (5 bases). This CDR3 has 15 residues. The germline V and J ends were trimmed by 1 base and 7 bases, with 17 bases remaining between them. Germline lookup yields CDR1 KGHSH and CDR2 LQKENI. The CDR3 loop reads CASSPQLQGSSEQYF. The CDR3 region has the DNA TGTGCCAGCTCACCACAATTGCAGGGATCGAGTGAGCAGTACTTC.

The chain joins TRBV15 to TRBJ2-5; TRBD2 aligns across 8 bases. The CDR3 is 15 amino acids. Germline trimming cut 3 bases from V and 1 base from J; bases unmatched to any gene: 4. Germline V CDR1 and CDR2: LNHNV, YYDKDF (reference sequence). CDR3 DNA sequence: TGTGCCACCAGCAGGTATCTAGCGGGCCAAGAGACCCAGTACTTC. Amino acid sequence: CATSRYLAGQETQYF.

This chain uses TRBV27 with TRBJ2-7; D possibly corresponds to TRBD2 (6 bases). V was pared by 3 bases and J by 7 bases, with 19 bases between. Germline V gene lookup returns CDR1 MNHEY and CDR2 SMNVEV (reference sequence). CDR3 size: 15 residues. CDR3 in DNA: TGTGCCAGCAGTTTTATCGGGAGCGATCCCGGAGAGCAGTACTTC. This sequence encodes CASSFIGSDPGEQYF.

This clone was found once. This chain links TRBV18 with TRBJ2-1; a possible D gene is TRBD2 (6 bases). CDR3 length: 15 amino acids. The V and J ends lost 8 bases and 2 bases respectively, with 16 bases between them. CDR1 is KGHSH, CDR2 LQKENI, per germline. The CDR3 protein is CASGTGTGTYNEQFF. In nucleotides, the CDR3 is TGTGCCAGCGGAACCGGGACTGGAACCTACAATGAGCAGTTCTTC.

This chain links TRBV16 with TRBJ1-5; possible D gene TRBD1, 5 bases. This CDR3 contains 14 residues. Germline CDR1 is KGHSY and CDR2 is FQNENV. V gave up 4 bases and J gave up 1 base, with 8 bases separating them. CDR3 sequence reads: CASSPRASNQPQHF. For the CDR3, the DNA is TGTGCCAGCAGCCCCAGGGCCAGCAATCAGCCCCAGCATTTT.

The CDR3 protein is CASSFGQTNTGELFF. The CDR3 nucleotides are TGTGCCAGCAGCTTCGGACAGACGAACACCGGGGAGCTGTTTTTT. V gene TRBV7-9 combines with J gene TRBJ2-2, with D perhaps TRBD1 (6 bases). The CDR3 has 15 residues. V gave up 3 bases and J gave up 0 bases, with 8 bases separating them. From germline, CDR1 is SEHNR and CDR2 FQNEAQ (reference sequence).

This chain links TRBV2 with TRBJ2-1; 9 bases align to TRBD2. Germline CDR1 and CDR2: SNHLY and FYNNEI. V lost 6 bases and J lost 5; bases outside the gene matches: 8. There are 15 residues in the CDR3. The CDR3 DNA follows: TGTGCCAGCAGGGGGGGGACTAGCCTTAACAATGAGCAGTTCTTC. Translated, it gives CASRGGTSLNNEQFF.

V usage is TRBV10-3 and J usage is TRBJ1-5, with D perhaps matching TRBD1 (5 bases). CDR1 is ENHRY and CDR2 is SYGVKD in the germline V gene. The CDR3 covers 14 residues. V gave up 0 bases and J gave up 13 bases, with 16 bases separating them. The CDR3 here is CAISESVPETVQHF. The CDR3 bases are TGTGCCATCAGTGAGTCGGTACCCGAGACAGTACAGCATTTT.

The CDR3 DNA is TGCGCCAGCGGAGGGACAGGGGGCAATCAGCCCCAGCATTTT. Its translation: CASGGTGGNQPQHF. V is TRBV10-2 and J is TRBJ1-5, with 10 bases identical to TRBD1. This CDR3 is 14 amino acids long. In germline, CDR1 is WSHSY, CDR2 SAAADI. The trim removed 8 bases at V and 2 bases at J, leaving 3 bases unmatched.

This clone was seen only a few times. This chain uses TRBV7-9 with TRBJ1-5; 9 bases line up with TRBD1. V was pared by 9 bases and J by 0 bases, with 12 bases of the junction left unmatched. The CDR3 is 17 amino acids. The germline V gene has CDR1 SEHNR and CDR2 FQNEAQ (reference sequence). The CDR3, as DNA: TGTGCCAGACTAACCGGGACAGGGAATTTTAGCAATCAGCCCCAGCATTTT. It yields the protein CARLTGTGNFSNQPQHF.

V is TRBV7-6 and J is TRBJ2-3; 10 bases map to TRBD2. Per the germline V gene, CDR1 is SGHVS and CDR2 is FNYEAQ. The V gene end was trimmed by 5 bases and the J gene end by 6 bases; junction bases not matched to a gene: 8. The CDR3 extends over 15 amino acids. The CDR3 sequence: CASSIGLAAADTQYF. The CDR3, as DNA: TGTGCCAGCAGCATCGGACTAGCGGCTGCGGATACGCAGTATTTT. Filled out from reference TRBV7-6 and TRBJ2-3, the complete variable domain reads GAGVSQSPRYKVTKRGQDVALRCDPISGHVSLYWYRQALGQGPEFLTYFNYEAQQDKSGLPNDRFSAERPEGSISTLTIQRTEQRDSAMYRCASSIGLAAADTQYFGPGTRLTVL.

V is TRBV15 and J is TRBJ2-1; TRBD1 is a possible D gene (5 bases). The germline gives CDR1 LNHNV, CDR2 YYDKDF (reference sequence). The V end was cut by 8 bases, the J end by 6 bases, with 8 bases between. The CDR3 is 11 amino acids. CDR3 nucleotide sequence: TGTGCCACCGGGGCAGGCAATGAGCAGTTCTTC. It codes for CATGAGNEQFF.

As DNA, the CDR3 is TGTGCCAGCAGTGTACAACAGAAAACCGGGGAGCTGTTTTTT. This codes for CASSVQQKTGELFF. The gene calls are TRBV6-4 and TRBJ2-2; D is uncertain. Germline V lookup: CDR1 MRHNA, CDR2 SNTAGT. The V end was cut by 4 bases, the J end by 5 bases, with 11 bases between. The CDR3 loop spans 14 amino acids.

The genes are TRBV6-4 and TRBJ2-2; TRBD1 is a possible D gene (6 bases). Germline V gene data show CDR1 as MRHNA and CDR2 as SNTAGT. V lost 6 bases, J lost 6 bases, and 14 bases lay in between. The CDR3 length is 14 residues. The CDR3 DNA follows: TGTGCCAGCAGCCCAGAGGGGGTCCCCGGGGAGCTGTTTTTT. Its protein product is CASSPEGVPGELFF.

V is TRBV9 and J is TRBJ2-7; 7 bases align to TRBD2. The junction had 4 bases not matched to a gene; V was cut back by 1 base and J by 3 bases. Germline V gene sequence: CDR1 SGDLS, CDR2 YYNGEE. The CDR3 has 14 amino acids. CDR3 sequence: CASSVTERDYEQYF. CDR3 nucleotides: TGTGCCAGCAGCGTAACAGAGCGGGACTACGAGCAGTACTTC.

V usage is TRBV29-1 and J usage is TRBJ2-2, with D possibly matching TRBD1 (5 bases). The CDR3 runs to 14 residues. CDR1 is SQVTM, CDR2 ANQGSEA, per germline. The ends were cut back, 3 bases at V and 6 bases at J, with 14 bases in the middle. Written as DNA, the CDR3 is TGCAGCGTTGAGTCCGGCAGGGCCGCCGGGGAGCTGTTTTTT. Residues: CSVESGRAAGELFF.

This chain connects TRBV18 to TRBJ1-4; D gene unclear. V shed 3 bases and J shed 7 bases, with 15 bases lying between them. CDR1 KGHSH and CDR2 LQKENI come from the germline V gene. The CDR3 is 15 amino acids. The CDR3 DNA follows: TGTGCCAGCTCACCTGGACTGGGGATCAGTGAAAAACTGTTTTTT. This sequence encodes CASSPGLGISEKLFF.